This paragraph covers one T cell receptor beta chain sequence. The antigen remains unidentified. This entry is derived from a study of identical twins. Regarding the study as a whole: Out-of-frame alpha sequences common to twins exhibited a surplus of low generation probability. Abundant beta clonotypes from cord blood had fewer insertions, unlike memory repertoires, which showed none.

Template switching added a universal primer site, and cDNA bore unique molecular identifiers. TCRdb reanalysed the 5' RACE reads using MiXCR and keeps one entry per CDR3 protein. The data show approximately 350,000 distinct CDR3 sequences, more than 9% seen once. The length of the CDR3 is 16 residues. Losses at the gene ends were 7 bases for V and 4 bases for J; bases not matched to a gene: 13. The same sample was also used in a study of yellow fever vaccine responses in identical twins.

The rearrangement links TRBV12-3 or TRBV12-4 to TRBJ2-1; 7 nucleotides match TRBD1. The TCR originated in a woman between 18 and 29 years old in good health. Sequences were obtained from CD8+ T cells sorted from blood. CDR3 DNA: TGTGCCAGCACCCCTCCGGGACAGAGGTTTTACAATGAGCAGTTCTTC. This sequence encodes CASTPPGQRFYNEQFF.